This record covers a single T cell receptor beta chain. This sample is part of a study of T cell responses to AZD1222 COVID-19 vaccine. About the study: Pooling covered second doses at about 4 or about 12 weeks.

Repertoires were generated with immunoSEQ multiplex PCR, while TCRdb's copy carries only in-frame clones and drops some. The table shows fewer than 200,000 clones, with 75% to 90% occurring only once. Germline lookup yields CDR1 SGDLS and CDR2 YYNGEE. The V end lost 0 bases, the J end lost 4 bases, and 14 bases lay between the germline ends. The CDR3 length is 15 residues. The chain links TRBV9 to TRBJ2-7, with unresolved D. This sequence was found in an adult in good health. The material sequenced was peripheral blood, taken on day 0 of AZD1222 vaccination. The CDR3 sequence: CASSVGNPQVYEQYF. DNA for the CDR3: TGTGCCAGCAGCGTAGGGAACCCCCAGGTGTACGAGCAGTACTTC. The full variable domain, completed using reference TRBV9 and TRBJ2-7, is DSGVTQTPKHLITATGQRVTLRCSPRSGDLSVYWYQQSLDQGLQFLIQYYNGEERAKGNILERFSAQQFPDLHSELNLSSLELGDSALYFCASSVGNPQVYEQYFGPGTRLTVT.